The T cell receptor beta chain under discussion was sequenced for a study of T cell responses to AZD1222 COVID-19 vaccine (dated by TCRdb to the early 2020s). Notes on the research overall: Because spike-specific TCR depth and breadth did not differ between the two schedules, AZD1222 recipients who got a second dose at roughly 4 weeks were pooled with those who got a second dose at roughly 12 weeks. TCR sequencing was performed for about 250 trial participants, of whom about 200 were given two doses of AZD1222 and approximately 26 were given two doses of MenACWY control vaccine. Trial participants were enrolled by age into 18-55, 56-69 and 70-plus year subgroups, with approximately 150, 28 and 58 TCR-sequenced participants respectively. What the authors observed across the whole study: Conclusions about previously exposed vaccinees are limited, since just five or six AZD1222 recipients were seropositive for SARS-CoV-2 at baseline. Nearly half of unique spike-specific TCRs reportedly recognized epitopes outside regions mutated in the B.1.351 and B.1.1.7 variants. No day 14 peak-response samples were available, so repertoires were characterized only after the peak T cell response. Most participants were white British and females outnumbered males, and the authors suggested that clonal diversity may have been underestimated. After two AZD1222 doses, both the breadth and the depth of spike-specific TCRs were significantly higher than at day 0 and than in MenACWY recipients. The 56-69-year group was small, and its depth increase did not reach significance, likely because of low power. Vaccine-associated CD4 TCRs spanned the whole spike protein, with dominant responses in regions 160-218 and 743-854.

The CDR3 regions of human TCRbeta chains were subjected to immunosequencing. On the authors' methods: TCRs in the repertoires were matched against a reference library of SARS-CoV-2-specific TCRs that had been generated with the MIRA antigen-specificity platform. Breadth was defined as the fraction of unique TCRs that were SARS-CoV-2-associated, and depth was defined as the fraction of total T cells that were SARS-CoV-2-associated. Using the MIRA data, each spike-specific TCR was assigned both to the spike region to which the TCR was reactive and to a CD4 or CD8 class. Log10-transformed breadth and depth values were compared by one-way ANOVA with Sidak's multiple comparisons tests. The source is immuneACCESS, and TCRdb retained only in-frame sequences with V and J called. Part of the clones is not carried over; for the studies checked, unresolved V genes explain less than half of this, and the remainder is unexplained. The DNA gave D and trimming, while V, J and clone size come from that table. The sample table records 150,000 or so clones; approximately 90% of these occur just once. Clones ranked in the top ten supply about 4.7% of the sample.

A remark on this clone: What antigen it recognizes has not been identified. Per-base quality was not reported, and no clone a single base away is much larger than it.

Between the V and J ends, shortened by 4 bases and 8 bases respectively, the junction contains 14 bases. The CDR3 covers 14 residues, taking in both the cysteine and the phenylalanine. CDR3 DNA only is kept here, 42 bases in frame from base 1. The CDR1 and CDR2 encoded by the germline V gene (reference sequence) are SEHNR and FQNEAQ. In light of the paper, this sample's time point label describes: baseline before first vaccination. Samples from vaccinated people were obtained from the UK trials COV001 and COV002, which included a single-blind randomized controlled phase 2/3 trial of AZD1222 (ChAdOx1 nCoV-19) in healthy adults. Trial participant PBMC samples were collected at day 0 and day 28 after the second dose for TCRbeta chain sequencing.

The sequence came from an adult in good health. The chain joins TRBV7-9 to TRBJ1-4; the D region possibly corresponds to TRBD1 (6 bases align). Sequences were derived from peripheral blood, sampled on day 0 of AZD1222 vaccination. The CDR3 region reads CASSSEGVREKLFF. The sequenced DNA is TGTGCCAGCAGCTCCGAGGGGGTAAGAGAAAAACTGTTTTTT. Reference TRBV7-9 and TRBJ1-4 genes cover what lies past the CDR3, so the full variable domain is DTGVSQNPRHKITKRGQNVTFRCDPISEHNRLYWYRQTLGQGPEFLTYFQNEAQLEKSRLLSDRFSAERPKGSFSTLEIQRTEQGDSAMYLCASSSEGVREKLFFGSGTQLSVL.